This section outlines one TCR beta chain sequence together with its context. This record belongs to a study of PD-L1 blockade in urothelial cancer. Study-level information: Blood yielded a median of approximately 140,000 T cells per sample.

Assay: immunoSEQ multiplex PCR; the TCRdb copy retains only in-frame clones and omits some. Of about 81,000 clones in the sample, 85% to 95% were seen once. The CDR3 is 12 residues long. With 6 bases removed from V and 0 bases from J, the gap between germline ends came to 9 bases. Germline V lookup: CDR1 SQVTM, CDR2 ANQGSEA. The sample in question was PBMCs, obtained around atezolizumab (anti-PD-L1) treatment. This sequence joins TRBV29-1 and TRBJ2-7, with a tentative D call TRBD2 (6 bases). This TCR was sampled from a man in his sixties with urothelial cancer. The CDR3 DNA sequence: TGCAGCGTCGCGGGAAGCTCCTACGAGCAGTACTTC. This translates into CSVAGSSYEQYF.